A selection of T cell receptor beta chains follows, all from one sample in a study of T cell responses to AZD1222 COVID-19 vaccine. This table comes from immunoSEQ multiplex PCR, and its TCRdb copy is limited to in-frame clones, with some not included. This table has about 140,000 clones, about 92% appearing once. This specimen was peripheral blood, taken 28 days after the second AZD1222 dose. These receptor sequences come from an adult who received the AZD1222 COVID-19 vaccine. Each CDR3 is given with its conserved first and last residue. Each record gives: J gene, V gene, CDR3 length, CDR3 protein.

j_gene: TRBJ1-1; v_gene: TRBV12-3/TRBV12-4; len: 12; CDR3aa: CASSYRTSEAFF
j_gene: TRBJ2-3; v_gene: TRBV2; len: 20; CDR3aa: CASSLKGAGTSGGSLDTQYF
j_gene: TRBJ1-2; v_gene: TRBV28; len: 12; CDR3aa: CASSTTGVGYTF
j_gene: TRBJ1-3; v_gene: TRBV3-1/TRBV3-2; len: 16; CDR3aa: CASSRQGRPSGNTIYF
j_gene: TRBJ1-4; v_gene: TRBV2; len: 15; CDR3aa: CASSEAGVANEKLFF
j_gene: TRBJ1-6; v_gene: TRBV5-4; len: 13; CDR3aa: CASSLAYNSPLHF
j_gene: TRBJ2-3; v_gene: TRBV19; len: 18; CDR3aa: CASSIGAGTSGRTDTQYF
j_gene: TRBJ2-5; v_gene: TRBV4-2; len: 15; CDR3aa: CASSQVNRESETQYF
j_gene: TRBJ2-1; v_gene: TRBV29-1; len: 14; CDR3aa: CSVASGTSKGKQFF
j_gene: TRBJ2-2; v_gene: TRBV18; len: 16; CDR3aa: CASSPPTGGNTGELFF
j_gene: TRBJ2-2; v_gene: TRBV7-2; len: 15; CDR3aa: CASSLGQGGVGELFF
j_gene: TRBJ1-2; v_gene: TRBV5-1; len: 15; CDR3aa: CASSLTGGEGYGYTF
j_gene: TRBJ2-3; v_gene: TRBV28; len: 16; CDR3aa: CASSPIAGGPTDTQYF
j_gene: TRBJ2-3; v_gene: TRBV14; len: 20; CDR3aa: CASSQGGLAAVWGGTDTQYF
j_gene: TRBJ1-2; v_gene: TRBV30; len: 14; CDR3aa: CAWRRGGANYGYTF
j_gene: TRBJ2-5; v_gene: TRBV29-1; len: 12; CDR3aa: CSVKDRGETQYF
j_gene: TRBJ1-2; v_gene: TRBV27; len: 14; CDR3aa: CASSSGGTTYGYTF
j_gene: TRBJ1-1; v_gene: TRBV6-5; len: 14; CDR3aa: CASSYSWPGAEAFF
j_gene: TRBJ1-5; v_gene: TRBV19; len: 16; CDR3aa: CATGGQTGRSNQPQHF
j_gene: TRBJ2-7; v_gene: TRBV10-1; len: 16; CDR3aa: CASSGLTGTGTYEQYF
j_gene: TRBJ1-1; v_gene: TRBV29-1; len: 14; CDR3aa: CSVSRTGVNTEAFF
j_gene: TRBJ2-4; v_gene: TRBV14; len: 15; CDR3aa: CASARDSLAKNIQYF
j_gene: TRBJ1-2; v_gene: TRBV3-1/TRBV3-2; len: 13; CDR3aa: CASSQDPSYGYTF
j_gene: TRBJ1-4; v_gene: TRBV7-8; len: 16; CDR3aa: CASSLTRTVLNEKLFF
j_gene: TRBJ2-7; v_gene: TRBV3-1/TRBV3-2; len: 13; CDR3aa: CASSQPLDAEQYF
j_gene: TRBJ2-7; v_gene: TRBV10-3; len: 16; CDR3aa: CAISPSPGTGRYEQYF
j_gene: TRBJ1-5; v_gene: TRBV25-1; len: 14; CDR3aa: CASRGDGINQPQHF
j_gene: TRBJ2-7; v_gene: TRBV28; len: 11; CDR3aa: CASSSPYEQYF
j_gene: TRBJ2-7; v_gene: TRBV24-1; len: 13; CDR3aa: CATSDPNGGEQYF
j_gene: TRBJ2-7; v_gene: TRBV15; len: 13; CDR3aa: CATSRDRHGEQYF
j_gene: TRBJ2-5; v_gene: TRBV10-2; len: 16; CDR3aa: CASSRGLAGILETQYF
j_gene: TRBJ2-3; v_gene: TRBV12-3/TRBV12-4; len: 13; CDR3aa: CASRPGGTDTQYF
j_gene: TRBJ2-1; v_gene: TRBV28; len: 15; CDR3aa: CASSLGLGTYNEQFF
j_gene: TRBJ2-7; v_gene: TRBV28; len: 12; CDR3aa: CASSTGSYEQYF
j_gene: TRBJ2-3; v_gene: TRBV7-2; len: 17; CDR3aa: CASSLGPRTPYTDTQYF
j_gene: TRBJ2-5; v_gene: TRBV2; len: 15; CDR3aa: CASSFGLAGGETQYF
j_gene: TRBJ2-3; v_gene: TRBV27; len: 15; CDR3aa: CASSDRPISTDTQYF
j_gene: TRBJ1-5; v_gene: TRBV5-1; len: 13; CDR3aa: CASSLGSNQPQHF
j_gene: TRBJ2-7; v_gene: TRBV19; len: 14; CDR3aa: CATRDQRGTYEQYF
j_gene: TRBJ2-7; v_gene: TRBV12-3/TRBV12-4; len: 13; CDR3aa: CASSWGDAYEQYF
j_gene: TRBJ1-2; v_gene: TRBV2; len: 14; CDR3aa: CASGFRQVKDGYTF
j_gene: TRBJ2-2; v_gene: TRBV7-3; len: 14; CDR3aa: CASSPGTGTGELFF
j_gene: TRBJ2-7; v_gene: TRBV6-5; len: 13; CDR3aa: CASAPGGGYEQYF
j_gene: TRBJ1-2; v_gene: TRBV5-6; len: 14; CDR3aa: CASSLTGTDYGYTF
j_gene: TRBJ2-1; v_gene: TRBV6-6; len: 10; CDR3aa: CASGGNEQFF
j_gene: TRBJ2-7; v_gene: TRBV4-1; len: 17; CDR3aa: CASSQEPSGSIGYEQYF
j_gene: TRBJ2-3; v_gene: TRBV28; len: 13; CDR3aa: CASSTGPTDTQYF
j_gene: TRBJ2-3; v_gene: TRBV2; len: 15; CDR3aa: CASSVGGGRTDTQYF
j_gene: TRBJ1-3; v_gene: TRBV7-2; len: 16; CDR3aa: CASSGRQGGSGNTIYF
j_gene: TRBJ2-3; v_gene: TRBV7-2; len: 17; CDR3aa: CASSPLWGGRASDTQYF
j_gene: TRBJ1-5; v_gene: TRBV12-3/TRBV12-4; len: 13; CDR3aa: CASSPNGNQPQHF
j_gene: TRBJ2-1; v_gene: TRBV3-1/TRBV3-2; len: 15; CDR3aa: CASSQDQEGYNEQFF
j_gene: TRBJ2-7; v_gene: TRBV2; len: 11; CDR3aa: CASMAAYEQYF